A selection of T cell receptor beta chains follows, all from one sample in a study of human T cells and chemical hapten exposure. From the RACE reads, TCRdb called clonotypes with MiXCR, one entry per CDR3 protein. The sample contains some 180,000 distinct CDR3 sequences, 24% of which appear only once. Specimen: whole blood, collected in connection with sensitization to the hapten diphenylcyclopropenone (DPC). Receptors were obtained from a woman in her thirties or forties with alopecia areata. Some clones in this sample may be carry-over from other donors' samples. Both conserved end residues are trimmed from each CDR3.

v_call: TRBV6-5
j_call: TRBJ2-6
cdr3_aa: ASSSTGIGANVLT

v_call: TRBV4-3
j_call: TRBJ2-1
cdr3_aa: ASSRGGGVNNEQF

v_call: TRBV28
j_call: TRBJ2-7
cdr3_aa: ASESSGTTYEQY

v_call: TRBV5-1
j_call: TRBJ2-1
cdr3_aa: ASSSQGEQF

v_call: TRBV5-8
j_call: TRBJ2-3
cdr3_aa: ASSLGYTQY

v_call: TRBV6-5
j_call: TRBJ2-2
cdr3_aa: ASSPAGPIRNTGELF

v_call: TRBV5-1
j_call: TRBJ1-1
cdr3_aa: ASTLGTGRAEAF

v_call: TRBV29-1
j_call: TRBJ2-1
cdr3_aa: SVVAGVRAEQF

v_call: TRBV20-1
j_call: TRBJ2-1
cdr3_aa: SAFSGRNYNEQF

v_call: TRBV15
j_call: TRBJ1-5
cdr3_aa: ATSRTWTGDGNQPQH

v_call: TRBV20-1
j_call: TRBJ2-5
cdr3_aa: SAFGTAHQETQY

v_call: TRBV29-1
j_call: TRBJ2-3
cdr3_aa: SFGGGSPTDTQY

v_call: TRBV20-1
j_call: TRBJ1-6
cdr3_aa: SARGPISTLNYNSPLH

v_call: TRBV29-1
j_call: TRBJ1-5
cdr3_aa: SVQTGTGSQPQH

v_call: TRBV6-2/TRBV6-3
j_call: TRBJ2-1
cdr3_aa: ASRRLADRNEQF

v_call: TRBV20-1
j_call: TRBJ1-6
cdr3_aa: SAISGRHNSPLH

v_call: TRBV6-5
j_call: TRBJ2-6
cdr3_aa: ASSYGASGANVLT

v_call: TRBV6-2/TRBV6-3
j_call: TRBJ1-1
cdr3_aa: ASSNGPPPTEAF

v_call: TRBV10-3
j_call: TRBJ1-6
cdr3_aa: AISEPAVASPLH

v_call: TRBV20-1
j_call: TRBJ2-1
cdr3_aa: SAPDLYSSYNEQF

v_call: TRBV9
j_call: TRBJ2-7
cdr3_aa: ASSVVVGDRGPHEQY

v_call: TRBV20-1
j_call: TRBJ2-7
cdr3_aa: SARPGQGYEQY

v_call: TRBV7-8
j_call: TRBJ2-1
cdr3_aa: ASSLEYGVQF

v_call: TRBV27
j_call: TRBJ2-7
cdr3_aa: ASRRQGRWGDEQY

v_call: TRBV4-3
j_call: TRBJ2-7
cdr3_aa: ASSQTSAAYEQY

v_call: TRBV7-9
j_call: TRBJ2-7
cdr3_aa: ASSGGGPSRALGEQY

v_call: TRBV20-1
j_call: TRBJ1-6
cdr3_aa: SARLRGGNSPLH